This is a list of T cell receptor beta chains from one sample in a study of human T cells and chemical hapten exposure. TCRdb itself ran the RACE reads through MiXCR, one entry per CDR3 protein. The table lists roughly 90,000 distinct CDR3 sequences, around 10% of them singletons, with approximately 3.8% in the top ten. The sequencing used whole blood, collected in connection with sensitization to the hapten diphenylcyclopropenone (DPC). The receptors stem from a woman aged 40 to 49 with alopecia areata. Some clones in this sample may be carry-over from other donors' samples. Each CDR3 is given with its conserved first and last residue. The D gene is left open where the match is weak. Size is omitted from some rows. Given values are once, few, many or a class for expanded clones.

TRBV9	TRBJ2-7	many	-	TGTGCCAGCAGCGTAGACCCCTCTACCTACGAGCAGTACTTC	CASSVDPSTYEQYF
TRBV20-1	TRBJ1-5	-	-	TGCAGTGCTAGAATTACAGGGAGAAATCAGCCCCAGCATTTT	CSARITGRNQPQHF
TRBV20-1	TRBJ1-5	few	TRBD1	TGCAGTGCTAGTAGGGGGCAGGGCGGGCAGCCCCAGCATTTT	CSASRGQGGQPQHF
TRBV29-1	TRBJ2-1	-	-	TGCAGCGTTGAGTCTGTCTCCTTTTCCTACAATGAGCAGTTCTTC	CSVESVSFSYNEQFF
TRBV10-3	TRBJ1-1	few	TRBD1	TGTGCCACGGACCCGGGACAGCGAAACACTGAAGCTTTCTTT	CATDPGQRNTEAFF
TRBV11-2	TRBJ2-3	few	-	TGTGCCAGCAGCTCCCAACTAGTAGGGGGGGCGGATACGCAGTATTTT	CASSSQLVGGADTQYF
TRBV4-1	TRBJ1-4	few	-	TGCGCCAGCAGCCAGGTGGCCGTTGCAACTAATGAAAAACTGTTTTTT	CASSQVAVATNEKLFF
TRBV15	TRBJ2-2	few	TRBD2	TGTGCCACCAGCATGGGACTAGCGGGGGGCAGGACCGGGGAGCTGTTTTTT	CATSMGLAGGRTGELFF
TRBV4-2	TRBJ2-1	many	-	TGTGCCAGCAGCCAAGGACCCGGCGGGGCGACGGGGAACAATGAGCAGTTCTTC	CASSQGPGGATGNNEQFF
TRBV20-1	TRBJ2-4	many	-	TGCAGTGCCCATCCGGCAGTCAAAAACATTCAGTACTTC	CSAHPAVKNIQYF
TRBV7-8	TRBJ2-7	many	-	TGTGCCAGCAGCTTAGCCAGGGGCCTATGGTACTTC	CASSLARGLWYF
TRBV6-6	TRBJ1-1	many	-	TGTGCCAGCCGCAGAGGTCAAGAGTCTGAAGCTTTCTTT	CASRRGQESEAFF
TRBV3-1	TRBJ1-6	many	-	TGTGCCAGCAGCCCCAGGACAGTAAATTCACCCCTCCACTTT	CASSPRTVNSPLHF
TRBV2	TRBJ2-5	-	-	TGTGCCAGCAGTAAGGCAGGGACGGAAGAGACCCAGTACTTC	CASSKAGTEETQYF
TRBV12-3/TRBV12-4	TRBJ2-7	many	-	TGTGCCAGCAGTCATACGCGGGACGGAGCCTACGAGCAGTACTTC	CASSHTRDGAYEQYF
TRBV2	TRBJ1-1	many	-	TGTGCCAGCCGGTGGGGGGAAGGCACTGAAGCTTTCTTT	CASRWGEGTEAFF
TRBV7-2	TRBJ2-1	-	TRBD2	TGTGCCAGCAGCGTTAGCGGGGGGGCAAATCGGAATGAGCAGTTCTTC	CASSVSGGANRNEQFF
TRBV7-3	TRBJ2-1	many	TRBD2	TGTGCCAGCAGCTTAGGAGCGGGGGGGCCCGATGAGCAGTTCTTC	CASSLGAGGPDEQFF
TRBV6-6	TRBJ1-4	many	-	TGTGCCAGCAGTTACACGGGGGTTGAAAAACTGTTTTTT	CASSYTGVEKLFF
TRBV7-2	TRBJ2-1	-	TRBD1	TGTGCCAGCAGCTCTGACAGGGCTTCCTACAATGAGCAGTTCTTC	CASSSDRASYNEQFF
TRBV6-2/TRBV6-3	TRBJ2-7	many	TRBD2	TGTGCCAGCAGTTACTCGTCGGGAGCGGGGGTGACCTACGAGCAGTACTTC	CASSYSSGAGVTYEQYF
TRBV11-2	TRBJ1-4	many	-	TGTGCCAGCAGTTTGCTGGGGTCGGGGGAAAAACTGTTTTTT	CASSLLGSGEKLFF
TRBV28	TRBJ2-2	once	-	TGTGCCAGCAGTTTGGACAAATTAGGCGGGGAGCTGTTTTTT	CASSLDKLGGELFF
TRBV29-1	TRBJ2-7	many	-	TGCAGCGTTGCGGGACACCGAGCCTACGAGCAGTACTTC	CSVAGHRAYEQYF
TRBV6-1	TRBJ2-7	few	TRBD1	TGTGCCAGCAGTCGGGGCGGGACAGGGCCACGCGAGCAGTACTTC	CASSRGGTGPREQYF
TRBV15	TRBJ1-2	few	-	TGTGCCACCAGCAGAGATCGTGCACAGAACTATGGCTACACCTTC	CATSRDRAQNYGYTF
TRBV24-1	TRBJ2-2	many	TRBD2	TGTGCCACCAGTGAGCCAGCGGGGTCGGTCACCGGGGAGCTGTTTTTT	CATSEPAGSVTGELFF
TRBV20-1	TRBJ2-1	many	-	TGCAGTGCTAGACGCTTGGGTGAGCAGTTCTTC	CSARRLGEQFF
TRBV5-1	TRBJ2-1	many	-	TGCGCCAGCAGCTTGGGGCTTATAACCAGCTACAATGAGCAGTTCTTC	CASSLGLITSYNEQFF
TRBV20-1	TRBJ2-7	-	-	TGCAGTGCCAGAGGGTCAGAGTACGAGCAGTACTTC	CSARGSEYEQYF
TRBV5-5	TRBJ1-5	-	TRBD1	TGTGCCAGCAGCTTGGTCACAGGGGGCCGGCAGCCCCAGCATTTT	CASSLVTGGRQPQHF
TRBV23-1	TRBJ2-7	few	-	TGCGCCAGCAGTCAATCACAGCTGTCCTACGAGCAGTACTTC	CASSQSQLSYEQYF
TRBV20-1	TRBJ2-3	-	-	TGCAGTGCTAGGTTGACGGGGATAGATACGCAGTATTTT	CSARLTGIDTQYF
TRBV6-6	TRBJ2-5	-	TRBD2	TGTGCCAGCAGTTATGGGACTCGGGGAGGGAAAGAAACCCAGTACTTC	CASSYGTRGGKETQYF
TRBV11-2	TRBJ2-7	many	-	TGTGCCAGCAGCCAGAGTTTAGGAGAGCAGTACTTC	CASSQSLGEQYF
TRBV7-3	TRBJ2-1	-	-	TGTGCCAGCAGCTGGACTGTGTACAATGAGCAGTTCTTC	CASSWTVYNEQFF
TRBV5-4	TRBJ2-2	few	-	TGTGCCAGCTCCGGGACCGGGGAGCTGTTTTTT	CASSGTGELFF
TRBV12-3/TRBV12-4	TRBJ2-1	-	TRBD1	TGTGCCAGCACTTGGGACAGCATCTACAATGAGCAGTTCTTC	CASTWDSIYNEQFF
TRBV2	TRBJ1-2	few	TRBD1	TGTGCCAGCAGTGATCTGGGCAGGGGGCTGTCCTGGACCTTC	CASSDLGRGLSWTF
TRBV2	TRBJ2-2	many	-	TGTGCCAGCAGTGACAGGGGCACCGGGGAGCTGTTTTTT	CASSDRGTGELFF
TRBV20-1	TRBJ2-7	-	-	TGCAGTGCTAGAGGCCCGCTGCAGACCTACGAGCAGTACTTC	CSARGPLQTYEQYF
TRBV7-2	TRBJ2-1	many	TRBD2	TGTGCCAGCAGCTGGACTAGCGGGGGGGCCGTGTATGAGCAGTTCTTC	CASSWTSGGAVYEQFF
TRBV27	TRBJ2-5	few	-	TGTGCCAGCAGTTCCTACCTTCAAGAGACCCAGTACTTC	CASSSYLQETQYF
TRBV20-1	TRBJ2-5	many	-	TGCAGTGCTAGGCTACTAGCACTCGAAGAGACCCAGTACTTC	CSARLLALEETQYF
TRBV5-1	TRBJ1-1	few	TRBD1	TGCGCCAGCAGCTCCTCCGGGACAGGGTACACTGAAGCTTTCTTT	CASSSSGTGYTEAFF
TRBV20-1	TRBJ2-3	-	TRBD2	TGCAGTGCTAGGGGGACTAGCGGGGTATGGGATACGCAGTATTTT	CSARGTSGVWDTQYF
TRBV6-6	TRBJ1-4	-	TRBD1	TGTGCCACCGAAGGACAGGAATCAAATGAAAAACTGTTTTTT	CATEGQESNEKLFF
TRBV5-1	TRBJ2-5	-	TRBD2	TGCGCCAGCCAAGCGACTAGCGGAGGACGGGGAGTCCAGTACTTC	CASQATSGGRGVQYF